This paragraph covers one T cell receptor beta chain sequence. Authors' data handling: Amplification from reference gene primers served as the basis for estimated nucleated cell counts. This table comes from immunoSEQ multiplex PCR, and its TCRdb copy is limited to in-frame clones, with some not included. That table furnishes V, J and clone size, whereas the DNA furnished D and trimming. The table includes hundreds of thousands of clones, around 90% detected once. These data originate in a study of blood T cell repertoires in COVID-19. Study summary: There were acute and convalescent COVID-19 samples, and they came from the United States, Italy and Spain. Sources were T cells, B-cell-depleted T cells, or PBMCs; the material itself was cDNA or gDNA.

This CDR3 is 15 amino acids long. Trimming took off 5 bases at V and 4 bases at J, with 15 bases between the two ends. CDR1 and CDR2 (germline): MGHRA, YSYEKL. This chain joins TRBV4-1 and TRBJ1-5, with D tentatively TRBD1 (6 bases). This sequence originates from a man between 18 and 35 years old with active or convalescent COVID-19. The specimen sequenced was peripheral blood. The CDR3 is CASSYDRTVNQPQHF. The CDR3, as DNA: TGCGCCAGCAGCTACGACAGGACAGTTAATCAGCCCCAGCATTTT.